The following is a TCR beta chain sequence with its context. Original processing methods: Estimates of nucleated cell counts were drawn from the amplification of reference gene primers. Sequencing was performed with immunoSEQ multiplex PCR; in TCRdb, only in-frame clones are kept and a portion is missing. Clone size and the V and J calls come from that table; the DNA yielded D and trimming. Altogether approximately 140,000 clones are present, around 87% being singletons, with the ten largest covering less than 4.5%. The data were obtained in a study of blood T cell repertoires in COVID-19. Turning to the study itself: Samples representing acute and convalescent COVID-19 were sourced from the United States, Italy and Spain. Nucleic acid was either cDNA or gDNA, and it came from T cells, B-cell-depleted T cells, or PBMCs.

The CDR3 length is 15 residues. Trimming removed 6 bases from V and 9 bases from J; junction bases left unmatched: 10. Per the germline V gene, CDR1 is MNHEY and CDR2 is SVGEGT. V gene TRBV6-2 or TRBV6-3 combines with J gene TRBJ2-2, with 10 nucleotides matching TRBD2. The sample was peripheral blood. The sequence was obtained from a woman between 55 and 75 years old with active or convalescent COVID-19. CDR3 sequence: CASSYLGTSVRELFF. CDR3 nucleotides: TGTGCCAGCAGCTATCTCGGGACTAGCGTCCGGGAGCTGTTTTTT.